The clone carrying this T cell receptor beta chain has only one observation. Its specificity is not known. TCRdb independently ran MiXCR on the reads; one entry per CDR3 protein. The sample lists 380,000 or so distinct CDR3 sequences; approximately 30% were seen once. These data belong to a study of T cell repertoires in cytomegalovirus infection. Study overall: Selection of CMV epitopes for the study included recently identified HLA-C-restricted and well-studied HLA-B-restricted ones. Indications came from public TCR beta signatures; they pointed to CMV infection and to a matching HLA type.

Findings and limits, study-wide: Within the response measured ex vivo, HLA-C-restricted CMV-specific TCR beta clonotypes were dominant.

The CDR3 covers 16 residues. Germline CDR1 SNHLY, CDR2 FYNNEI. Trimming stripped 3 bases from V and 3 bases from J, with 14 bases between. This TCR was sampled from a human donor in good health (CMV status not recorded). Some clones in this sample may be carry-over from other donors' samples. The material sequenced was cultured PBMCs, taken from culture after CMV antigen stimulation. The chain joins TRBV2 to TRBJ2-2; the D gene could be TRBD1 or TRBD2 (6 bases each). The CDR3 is CASSDPGGLDTGELFF. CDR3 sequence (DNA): TGTGCCAGCAGTGACCCCGGGGGCTTGGACACCGGGGAGCTGTTTTTT.